This T cell receptor (beta chain) originates from a study of CD8 T cells in Susac syndrome. An input of about 0.5 to 1 ug of RNA was subjected to reverse transcription using random hexamers. Multiplex PCR with immunoSEQ amplified the TCR beta CDR3 across 54 Vbeta and 13 Jbeta. TCRdb analysed the immunoSEQ multiplex PCR reads with MiXCR anew, one entry per CDR3 protein. The sample yields 250,000 to 300,000 distinct CDR3 sequences, 65% to 90% seen once. The study sequenced TCR beta in blood CD8+ and CD4+ T cells. Negative isolation was used for CD8+ and CD4+ T cells, and FACS enrichment was applied to TEMRA cells. This CDR3 has 22 amino acids. Germline V lookup: CDR1 SGHNT, CDR2 YYREEE (reference sequence). V dropped 0 bases and J dropped 1; count of bases not matched to a gene: 21.

This chain connects TRBV5-4 to TRBJ2-3, with 9 bases lining up with TRBD2. Input material: CD8+ T cells from PBMCs. This clonotype was sampled from a human donor with multiple sclerosis. Here the CDR3 reads CASSLDMASGMLSKDGTDTQYF. In DNA form, the CDR3 reads TGTGCCAGCAGCTTGGATATGGCTAGCGGGATGCTTTCCAAGGATGGCACAGATACGCAGTATTTT.